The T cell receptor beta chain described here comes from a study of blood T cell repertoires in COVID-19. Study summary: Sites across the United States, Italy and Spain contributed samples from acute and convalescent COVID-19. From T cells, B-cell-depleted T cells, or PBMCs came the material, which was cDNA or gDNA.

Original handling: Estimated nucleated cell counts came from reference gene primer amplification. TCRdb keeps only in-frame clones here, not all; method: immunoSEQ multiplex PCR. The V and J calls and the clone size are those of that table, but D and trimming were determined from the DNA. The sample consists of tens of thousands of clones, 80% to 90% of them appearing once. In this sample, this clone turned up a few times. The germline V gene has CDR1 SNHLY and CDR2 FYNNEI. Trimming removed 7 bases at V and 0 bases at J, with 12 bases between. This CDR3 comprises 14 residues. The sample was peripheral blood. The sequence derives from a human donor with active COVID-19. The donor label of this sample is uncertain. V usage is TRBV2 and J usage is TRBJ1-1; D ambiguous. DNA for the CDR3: TGTGCCAGCATGGCCTCCCTCATGAACACTGAAGCTTTCTTT. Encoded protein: CASMASLMNTEAFF.